This passage covers 30 T cell receptor beta chains from one sample sequenced in a study of cytomegalovirus exposure and HLA in healthy donors. The PCR used 60 Vbeta and 13 Jbeta primers. This table comes from immunoSEQ multiplex PCR, and its TCRdb copy is limited to in-frame clones, with some not included. The repertoire includes 150,000 to 160,000 clones, around 81% of them detected once, and about 5.6% sits in the top ten. Sequenced input: PBMCs. The receptors shown here come from a woman aged 40 to 55 in good health and CMV-seropositive.

Comments on this clone: An end of the junction does not agree with germline; a read error may underlie this. This rearrangement joins TRBV7-3 to TRBJ2-1; TRBD1 matches at 8 bases. CDR3 length equals 12 residues. Germline V gives CDR1 SGHTA, CDR2 FQGTGA. CDR3 sequence (DNA): TGTTCCAGCAGCTCCGGACAGGGACGGCAGTTCTTC. It translates to CSSSSGQGRQFF.

The J gene is TRBJ1-2, the V gene TRBV27, with 7 bases aligning to TRBD1. V gave up 6 bases and J gave up 10 bases; unmatched junction bases: 11. The length of the CDR3 is 13 residues. Germline loops: CDR1 MNHEY, CDR2 SMNVEV (reference sequence). Here the CDR3 DNA reads TGTGCCAGCAGATCGACAGGGATTTTCGACTACACCTTC. Protein sequence: CASRSTGIFDYTF.

This chain joins TRBV2 and TRBJ2-1; D might be TRBD2 (5 bases). The ends were cut back, 8 bases at V and 3 bases at J, with 17 bases in the middle. Germline V gene lookup returns CDR1 SNHLY and CDR2 FYNNEI. The CDR3 is 15 amino acids. DNA of the CDR3: TGTGCCAGCGGACTGTGGGCGTCCCGCTACAATGAGCAGTTCTTC. This sequence encodes CASGLWASRYNEQFF.

V usage is TRBV9 and J usage is TRBJ2-3; 16 positions match TRBD2. Germline-derived CDR1 and CDR2 are SGDLS and YYNGEE. This CDR3 comprises 17 residues. V gave up 0 bases and J gave up 6 bases; unmatched junction bases: 4. Here the CDR3 DNA reads TGTGCCAGCAGCGTAGCGGGACTAGCGGGAGGGACCGATACGCAGTATTTT. Translation: CASSVAGLAGGTDTQYF.

This chain joins TRBV11-3 and TRBJ2-7; a weak D match, TRBD2 (5 bases). The CDR3 totals 15 residues. CDR1 and CDR2 (germline): SGHNT, YENEEA. Trimming cost V 0 bases and J 3 bases, with 12 bases left between them. CDR3 nucleotides: TGTGCCAGCAGCTTAGAGGGTGAGGGATTCTACGAGCAGTACTTC. This gives the protein CASSLEGEGFYEQYF.

The chain carries TRBV14 and TRBJ2-1; D may be TRBD2 (6 bases). The V gene's germline CDR1 is SGHDN and CDR2 FVKESK. This CDR3 spans 16 amino acids. V was trimmed by 0 bases and J by 0 bases, leaving 9 bases between them. The CDR3 coding sequence is TGTGCCAGCAGCCAAGAACTGGGGGGCTCCTACAATGAGCAGTTCTTC. It is translated as CASSQELGGSYNEQFF.

The genes are TRBV6-5 and TRBJ1-5; tentative D call: TRBD1 (6 bases). The CDR3 sequence is 13 residues long. Trimming cost V 5 bases and J 4 bases, with 9 bases left between them. Germline V gives CDR1 MNHEY, CDR2 SVGAGI. DNA for the CDR3: TGTGCCAGCAGTCAAGACAGGAATCAGCCCCAGCATTTT. Translating gives CASSQDRNQPQHF.

The chain's CDR3 is CASSFFPGQLNYGYTF. CDR3 DNA: TGCGCCAGCAGCTTCTTCCCAGGGCAGTTGAACTATGGCTACACCTTC. This sequence joins TRBV5-1 and TRBJ1-2, with D tentatively TRBD1 (5 bases). Trimming removed 2 bases from V and 2 bases from J, with 16 bases in between. This CDR3 has 16 amino acids. CDR1 is SGHRS and CDR2 is YFSETQ in the germline V gene.

The rearrangement joins TRBV19 to TRBJ2-1; D gene unclear. There are 12 residues in the CDR3. Germline V gene lookup returns CDR1 LNHDA and CDR2 SQIVND (reference sequence). V lost 3 bases and J lost 3, with 3 bases in between. The CDR3 protein is CASSIVYNEQFF. The CDR3, as DNA: TGTGCCAGTAGTATCGTCTACAATGAGCAGTTCTTC.

The CDR3 protein is CASSDRGAFTGELFF. CDR3 nucleotides: TGTGCCAGCAGCGACAGGGGCGCGTTTACCGGGGAGCTGTTTTTT. V usage is TRBV9 and J usage is TRBJ2-2; TRBD1 agrees at 7 bases. The J segment lost 5 bases and the V segment lost 3 bases, leaving 7 bases of the junction unmatched. Germline V gene sequence: CDR1 SGDLS, CDR2 YYNGEE. CDR3 length: 15 residues. Complete variable domain (other parts from reference TRBV9 and TRBJ2-2): DSGVTQTPKHLITATGQRVTLRCSPRSGDLSVYWYQQSLDQGLQFLIQYYNGEERAKGNILERFSAQQFPDLHSELNLSSLELGDSALYFCASSDRGAFTGELFFGEGSRLTVL.

This clone has more than one count but fewer than ten. The rearrangement links TRBV6-1 to TRBJ1-5, with no clear D. In germline, CDR1 is MNHNS, CDR2 SASEGT. The CDR3 is made up of 13 amino acids. Trimming removed 3 bases from V and 4 bases from J, with 7 bases in between. The CDR3 protein is CASSDSGNQPQHF. CDR3 nucleotides: TGTGCCAGCAGTGATTCCGGGAATCAGCCCCAGCATTTT.

CDR3 sequence: CASSPLGGISGANVLTF. CDR3 coding DNA: TGTGCCAGCAGCCCGCTGGGGGGAATCTCTGGGGCCAACGTCCTGACTTTC. This chain connects TRBV28 to TRBJ2-6; tentatively, D is TRBD2 (6 bases). The CDR3 sequence is 17 residues long. Germline loops: CDR1 MDHEN, CDR2 SYDVKM. V lost 6 bases, J lost 0 bases, and 15 bases lay in between.

V gene TRBV11-3 combines with J gene TRBJ2-5; D possibly corresponds to TRBD1 (5 bases). The V end lost 0 bases, the J end lost 0 bases, and 11 bases lay between the germline ends. CDR3 length: 16 residues. Per the germline V gene, CDR1 is SGHNT and CDR2 is YENEEA. The CDR3 nucleotides are TGTGCCAGCAGCTTAGAAGGCCCAGGGAACCAAGAGACCCAGTACTTC. Protein product: CASSLEGPGNQETQYF.

The chain combines TRBV9 with TRBJ2-2; 8 bases are shared with TRBD2. This CDR3 has 16 residues. Per the germline V gene, CDR1 is SGDLS and CDR2 is YYNGEE. The V and J ends lost 4 bases and 3 bases, in that order; junction bases with no gene match: 8. CDR3 in DNA: TGTGCCAGCAGCCCCCGCGGGACTAGGGACACCGGGGAGCTGTTTTTT. It codes for CASSPRGTRDTGELFF. Full variable domain (outside the CDR3, taken from reference TRBV9 and TRBJ2-2): DSGVTQTPKHLITATGQRVTLRCSPRSGDLSVYWYQQSLDQGLQFLIQYYNGEERAKGNILERFSAQQFPDLHSELNLSSLELGDSALYFCASSPRGTRDTGELFFGEGSRLTVL.

The chain's CDR3 is CASSRSTTGQDNEKLFF. Here the CDR3 DNA reads TGTGCCAGTAGTCGATCCACCACGGGACAGGATAATGAAAAACTGTTTTTT. V and J are TRBV19 and TRBJ1-4, with 8 nucleotides matching TRBD1. The J segment lost 4 bases and the V segment lost 5 bases, leaving 12 bases of the junction unmatched. Germline V gene lookup returns CDR1 LNHDA and CDR2 SQIVND (reference sequence). The CDR3 loop spans 17 amino acids. The full variable domain, in which reference TRBV19 and TRBJ1-4 provide the parts outside the CDR3, is DGGITQSPKYLFRKEGQNVTLSCEQNLNHDAMYWYRQDPGQGLRLIYYSQIVNDFQKGDIAEGYSVSREKKESFPLTVTSAQKNPTAFYLCASSRSTTGQDNEKLFFGSGTQLSVL.

The chain has TRBV25-1 and TRBJ2-7, with TRBD2 matching over 7 bases. The V gene's germline CDR1 is MGHDK and CDR2 SYGVNS. V was pared by 1 base and J by 6 bases, with 6 bases of the junction left unmatched. The CDR3 contains 14 residues. DNA for the CDR3: TGTGCCAGCAGTGAATTTTCAACTAGCGCCGAGCAGTACTTC. Translating gives CASSEFSTSAEQYF.

The chain recombines TRBV6-6 with TRBJ1-4; 8 nucleotides match TRBD1. With V trimmed by 2 bases and J by 7 bases, 9 bases remained unmatched. There are 16 residues in the CDR3. In germline, CDR1 is MNHNY, CDR2 SVGAGI (reference sequence). CDR3 region: CASSYPTPGGSEKLFF. The CDR3 bases are TGTGCCAGCAGTTACCCCACCCCAGGGGGCTCTGAAAAACTGTTTTTT.

The chain combines TRBV11-2 with TRBJ1-4; D possibly corresponds to TRBD1 (5 bases). The V and J ends lost 3 bases and 1 base respectively, with 15 bases between them. This CDR3 is 17 amino acids long. Looked up from germline, CDR1 is SGHAT and CDR2 is FQNNGV. CDR3 sequence (DNA): TGTGCCAGCAGCTTGGGCAGGGTACGTGGAACTAATGAAAAACTGTTTTTT. Protein: CASSLGRVRGTNEKLFF.

The chain carries TRBV5-6 and TRBJ2-1, with unresolved D. This CDR3 has 11 residues. The germline gives CDR1 SGHDT, CDR2 YYEEEE. Trimming removed 2 bases from V and 10 bases from J, with 7 bases in between. The CDR3 region has the DNA TGTGCCAGCAGCTTTGGCGGCGAGCAGTTCTTC. The encoded protein is CASSFGGEQFF.

The V gene is TRBV28, the J gene TRBJ2-2; tentative D call: TRBD2 (7 bases). In germline, CDR1 is MDHEN, CDR2 SYDVKM. The CDR3 consists of 16 residues. The germline V and J ends were trimmed by 3 bases and 3 bases, with 14 bases remaining between them. The CDR3 spells CASSFLGEGDTGELFF. The CDR3 DNA reads TGTGCCAGCAGTTTTTTGGGGGAGGGGGACACCGGGGAGCTGTTTTTT.

The rearrangement joins TRBV5-6 to TRBJ2-1; 7 nucleotides agree with TRBD2. Trimming took 0 bases from V and 2 from J; bases not matched to a gene: 5. The germline gives CDR1 SGHDT, CDR2 YYEEEE. The CDR3 contains 16 residues. CDR3 sequence reads: CASSLASGYTYNEQFF. The CDR3 bases are TGTGCCAGCAGCTTGGCTAGCGGTTATACCTACAATGAGCAGTTCTTC.

The chain has TRBV29-1 and TRBJ2-1; 12 bases fit TRBD2. V dropped 0 bases and J dropped 8; count of bases not matched to a gene: 8. This CDR3 has 16 residues. Germline CDR1 reads SQVTM; CDR2 reads ANQGSEA. CDR3 loop: CSVEDLGLAGLDEQFF. The CDR3 DNA is TGCAGCGTTGAAGATCTTGGACTAGCGGGGTTGGATGAGCAGTTCTTC.

The chain uses TRBV28 and TRBJ2-4, with 14 bases aligning to TRBD2. Trimming cost V 8 bases and J 1 base; bases outside gene matches: 13. This CDR3 has 19 amino acids. Germline CDR1 MDHEN, CDR2 SYDVKM. CDR3 protein: CASAEGTSGSLSAKNIQYF. The CDR3 DNA reads TGTGCCAGCGCGGAAGGGACTAGCGGGAGTCTCTCCGCCAAAAACATTCAGTACTTC.

V is TRBV7-9 and J is TRBJ1-3, with 7 positions matching TRBD1. Trimming at V came to 3 bases and at J to 6 bases, leaving 8 bases not matched to a gene. Germline CDR1 reads SEHNR; CDR2 reads FQNEAQ (reference sequence). This CDR3 region has 15 residues. The CDR3 loop reads CASSFSGDSINTIYF. CDR3 coding DNA: TGTGCCAGCAGCTTCTCCGGGGACAGCATAAACACCATATATTTT.

This clone was seen once. The gene calls are TRBV6-1 and TRBJ2-3; D is uncertain. Between the trimmed V and J ends, which lost 6 bases and 2 bases, there was a span of 9 bases. The germline V gene has CDR1 MNHNS and CDR2 SASEGT. This CDR3 region has 13 residues. CDR3 loop: CASRGVLTDTQYF. CDR3 bases: TGTGCCAGCAGAGGAGTACTCACAGATACGCAGTATTTT.

Only a few counts were recorded for this clone. The rearrangement links TRBV28 to TRBJ1-1; D uncertain. The germline CDR1 and CDR2 sequences are MDHEN and SYDVKM. CDR3 length equals 13 residues. Trimming took 6 bases from V and 4 from J, leaving 12 bases between them. The CDR3 DNA sequence: TGTGCCAGCAGCTTTTCGGCGGGCACTGAAGCTTTCTTT. Protein product: CASSFSAGTEAFF.

The chain uses TRBV5-1 and TRBJ2-3, with 7 bases matching TRBD1. With 7 bases clipped from V and 1 base from J, the junction kept 12 bases outside the gene matches. This CDR3 comprises 16 residues. Germline CDR1 reads SGHRS; CDR2 reads YFSETQ. As DNA, the CDR3 is TGCGCCAGCGGACCCCGACAAGGGACAGGCACAGATACGCAGTATTTT. Translation gives CASGPRQGTGTDTQYF.

This clone was seen a handful of times. The V gene is TRBV5-1, the J gene TRBJ2-1; 11 nucleotides agree with TRBD2. Germline values: CDR1 SGHRS, CDR2 YFSETQ. The CDR3 consists of 15 residues. The J segment lost 8 bases and the V segment lost 2 bases, leaving 6 bases of the junction unmatched. DNA for the CDR3: TGCGCCAGCAGCTTACTAGCGGGAGAGTTCTATGAGCAGTTCTTC. This codes for CASSLLAGEFYEQFF. The variable domain in full, completed from reference TRBV5-1 and TRBJ2-1, reads KAGVTQTPRYLIKTRGQQVTLSCSPISGHRSVSWYQQTPGQGLQFLFEYFSETQRNKGNFPGRFSGRQFSNSRSEMNVSTLELGDSALYLCASSLLAGEFYEQFFGPGTRLTVL.

This rearrangement joins TRBV2 to TRBJ1-1; no clear D. V was trimmed by 7 bases and J by 0 bases, leaving 9 bases between them. The germline CDR1 and CDR2 sequences are SNHLY and FYNNEI. The CDR3 extends over 13 amino acids. The chain's CDR3 is CASIAVMNTEAFF. The DNA for the CDR3 is TGTGCCAGCATTGCAGTGATGAACACTGAAGCTTTCTTT.

This sequence joins TRBV27 and TRBJ1-1; D gene ambiguous. V was trimmed by 6 bases and J by 1 base, leaving 15 bases between them. Germline V gives CDR1 MNHEY, CDR2 SMNVEV (reference sequence). The CDR3 consists of 15 residues. The chain's CDR3 is CASSRRGQTNTEAFF. The CDR3, as DNA: TGTGCCAGCAGCCGCCGCGGGCAGACGAACACTGAAGCTTTCTTT.